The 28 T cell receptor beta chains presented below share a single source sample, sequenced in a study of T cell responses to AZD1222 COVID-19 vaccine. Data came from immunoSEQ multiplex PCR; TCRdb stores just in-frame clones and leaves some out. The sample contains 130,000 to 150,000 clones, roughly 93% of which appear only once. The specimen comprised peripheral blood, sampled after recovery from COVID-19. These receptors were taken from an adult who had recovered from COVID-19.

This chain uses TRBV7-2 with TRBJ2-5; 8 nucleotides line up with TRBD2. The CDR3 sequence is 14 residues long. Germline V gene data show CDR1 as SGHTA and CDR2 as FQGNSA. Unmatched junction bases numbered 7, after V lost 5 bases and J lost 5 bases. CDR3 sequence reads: CASSPKAGAETQYF. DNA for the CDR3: TGTGCCAGCAGCCCAAAAGCGGGAGCGGAGACCCAGTACTTC.

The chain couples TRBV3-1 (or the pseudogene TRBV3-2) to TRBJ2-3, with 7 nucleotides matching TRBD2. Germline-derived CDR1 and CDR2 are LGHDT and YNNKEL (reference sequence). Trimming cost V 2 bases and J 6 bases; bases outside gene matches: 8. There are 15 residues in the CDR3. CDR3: CASSQRMRERDTQYF. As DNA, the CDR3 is TGTGCCAGCAGCCAACGGATGCGGGAGAGGGATACGCAGTATTTT.

The CDR3 here is CASSHRDSTLSGETQYF. CDR3 coding DNA: TGCGCCAGCAGCCACCGGGACAGCACCCTTTCAGGGGAGACCCAGTACTTC. The gene calls are TRBV5-1 and TRBJ2-5; TRBD1 agrees at 7 bases. This CDR3 is built from 17 residues. Germline assignment: CDR1 SGHRS and CDR2 YFSETQ. V gave up 4 bases and J gave up 5 bases; unmatched junction bases: 17.

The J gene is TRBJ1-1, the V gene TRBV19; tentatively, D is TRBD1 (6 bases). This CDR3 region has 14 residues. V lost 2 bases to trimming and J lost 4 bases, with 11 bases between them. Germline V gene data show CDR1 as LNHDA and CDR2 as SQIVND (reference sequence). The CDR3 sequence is CASSIPGGLTEAFF. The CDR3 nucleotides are TGTGCCAGTAGTATACCTGGGGGCCTCACTGAAGCTTTCTTT. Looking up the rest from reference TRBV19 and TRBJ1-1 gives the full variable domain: DGGITQSPKYLFRKEGQNVTLSCEQNLNHDAMYWYRQDPGQGLRLIYYSQIVNDFQKGDIAEGYSVSREKKESFPLTVTSAQKNPTAFYLCASSIPGGLTEAFFGQGTRLTVV.

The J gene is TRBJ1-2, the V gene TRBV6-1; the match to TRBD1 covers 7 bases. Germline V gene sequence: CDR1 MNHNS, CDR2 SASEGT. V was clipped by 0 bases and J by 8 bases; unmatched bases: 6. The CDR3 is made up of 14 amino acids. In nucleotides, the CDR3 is TGTGCCAGCAGTGAAGCGCCGACAGGGCGAGGCTACACCTTC. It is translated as CASSEAPTGRGYTF.

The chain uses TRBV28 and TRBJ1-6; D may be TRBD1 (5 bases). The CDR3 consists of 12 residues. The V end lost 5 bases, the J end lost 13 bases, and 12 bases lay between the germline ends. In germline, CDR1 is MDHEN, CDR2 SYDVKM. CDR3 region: CASSPGGSPLHF. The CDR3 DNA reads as TGTGCCAGCAGTCCTGGGGGATCCCCCCTCCACTTT.

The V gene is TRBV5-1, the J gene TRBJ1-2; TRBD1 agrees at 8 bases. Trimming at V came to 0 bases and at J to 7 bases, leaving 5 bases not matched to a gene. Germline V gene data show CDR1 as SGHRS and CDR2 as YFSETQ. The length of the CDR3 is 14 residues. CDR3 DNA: TGCGCCAGCAGCTTGGAGACAGGGGAGGCTGGCTACACCTTC. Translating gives CASSLETGEAGYTF.

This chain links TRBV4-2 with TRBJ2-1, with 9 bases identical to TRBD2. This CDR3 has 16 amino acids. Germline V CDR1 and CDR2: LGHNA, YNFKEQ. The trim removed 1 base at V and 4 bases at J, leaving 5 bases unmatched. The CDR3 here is CASSQAPREGYNEQFF. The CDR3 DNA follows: TGTGCCAGCAGCCAAGCGCCGCGGGAGGGATACAATGAGCAGTTCTTC.

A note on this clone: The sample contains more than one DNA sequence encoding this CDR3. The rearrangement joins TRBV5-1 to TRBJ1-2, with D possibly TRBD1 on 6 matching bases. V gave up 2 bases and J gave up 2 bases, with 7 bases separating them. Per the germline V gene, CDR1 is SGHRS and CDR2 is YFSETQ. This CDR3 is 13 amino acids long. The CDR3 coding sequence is TGCGCCAGCAGCTTAGGACAGAACTATGGCTACACCTTC. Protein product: CASSLGQNYGYTF.

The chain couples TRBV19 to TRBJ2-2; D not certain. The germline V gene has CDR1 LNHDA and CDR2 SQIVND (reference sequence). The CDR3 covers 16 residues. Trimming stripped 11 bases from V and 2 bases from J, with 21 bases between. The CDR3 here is CASQRLESLNTGELFF. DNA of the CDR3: TGTGCCTCACAAAGGTTGGAAAGCCTTAACACCGGGGAGCTGTTTTTT.

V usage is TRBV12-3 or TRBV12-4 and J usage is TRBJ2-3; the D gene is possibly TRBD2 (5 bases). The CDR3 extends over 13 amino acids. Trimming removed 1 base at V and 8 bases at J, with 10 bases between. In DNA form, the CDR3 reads TGTGCCAGCAGTTTAGATGGTAGCGCTACGCAGTATTTT. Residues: CASSLDGSATQYF.

As DNA, the CDR3 is TGTGCCAGCAGCTCGGGTGTGCTGAACACCGGGGAGCTGTTTTTT. Translating gives CASSSGVLNTGELFF. The V gene is TRBV5-8, the J gene TRBJ2-2; D is unclear. Germline CDR1 reads SGHTS; CDR2 reads YDEGEE. Trimming took off 3 bases at V and 1 base at J, with 10 bases between the two ends. This CDR3 has 15 amino acids.

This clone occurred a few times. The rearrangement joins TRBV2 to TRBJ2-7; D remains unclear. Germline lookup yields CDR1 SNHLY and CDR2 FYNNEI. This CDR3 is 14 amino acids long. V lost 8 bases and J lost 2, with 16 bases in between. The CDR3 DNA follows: TGTGCCAGCGAGTTCACACTATTGACCTACGAGCAGTACTTC. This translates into CASEFTLLTYEQYF.

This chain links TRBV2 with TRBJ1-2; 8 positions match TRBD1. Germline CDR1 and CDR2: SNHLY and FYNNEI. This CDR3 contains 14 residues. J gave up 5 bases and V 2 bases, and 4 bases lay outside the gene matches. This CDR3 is CASSESGTGYGYTF. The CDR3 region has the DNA TGTGCCAGCAGTGAATCGGGGACAGGTTATGGCTACACCTTC. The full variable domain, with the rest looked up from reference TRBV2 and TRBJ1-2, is EPEVTQTPSHQVTQMGQEVILRCVPISNHLYFYWYRQILGQKVEFLVSFYNNEISEKSEIFDDQFSVERPDGSNFTLKIRSTKLEDSAMYFCASSESGTGYGYTFGSGTRLTVV.

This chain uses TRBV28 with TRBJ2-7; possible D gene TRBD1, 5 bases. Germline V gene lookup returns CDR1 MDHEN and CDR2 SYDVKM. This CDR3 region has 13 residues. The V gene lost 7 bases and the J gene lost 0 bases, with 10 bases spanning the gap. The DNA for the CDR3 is TGTGCCAGCAAGGACATTAACTCCTACGAGCAGTACTTC. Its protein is CASKDINSYEQYF.

CDR3: CASSKTRTGYGYTF. In DNA, the CDR3 is TGTGCCAGCAGTAAAACACGGACAGGCTATGGCTACACCTTC. The chain links TRBV28 to TRBJ1-2; 7 bases are shared with TRBD1. In germline, CDR1 is MDHEN, CDR2 SYDVKM. V lost 5 bases to trimming and J lost 4 bases; unmatched junction nucleotides: 7. The CDR3 contains 14 residues.

CDR3 loop: CAISELGALNTEAFF. In DNA form, the CDR3 reads TGTGCCATCAGTGAGTTGGGGGCGCTGAACACTGAAGCTTTCTTT. The V call is TRBV10-3, the J call TRBJ1-1; possible D gene TRBD1, 6 bases. The V end was cut by 1 base, the J end by 0 bases, with 9 bases between. Germline CDR1 ENHRY, CDR2 SYGVKD. CDR3 size: 15 residues.

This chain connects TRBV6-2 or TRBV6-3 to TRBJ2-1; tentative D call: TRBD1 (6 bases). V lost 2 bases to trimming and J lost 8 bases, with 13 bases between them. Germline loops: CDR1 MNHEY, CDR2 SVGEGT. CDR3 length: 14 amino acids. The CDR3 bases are TGTGCCAGCAGTTACAGATACAGGGTCCATGAGCAGTTCTTC. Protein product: CASSYRYRVHEQFF.

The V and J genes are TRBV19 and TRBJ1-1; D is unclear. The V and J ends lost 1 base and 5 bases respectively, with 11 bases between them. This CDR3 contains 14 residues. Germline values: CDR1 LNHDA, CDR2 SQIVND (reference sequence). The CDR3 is CASSIGATRTEAFF. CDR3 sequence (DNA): TGTGCCAGTAGTATAGGAGCGACCCGAACTGAAGCTTTCTTT.

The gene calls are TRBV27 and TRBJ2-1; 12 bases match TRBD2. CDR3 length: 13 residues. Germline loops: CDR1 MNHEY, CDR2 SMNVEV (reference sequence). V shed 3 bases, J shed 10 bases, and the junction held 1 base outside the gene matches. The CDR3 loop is CASSLLAGGEQFF. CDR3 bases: TGTGCCAGCAGTTTGCTAGCGGGAGGGGAGCAGTTCTTC.

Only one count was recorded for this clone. CDR3 nucleotide sequence: TGTGCCAGCAGCTTGGGACTAGCGGGAAGCAATGAGCAGTTCTTC. This sequence encodes CASSLGLAGSNEQFF. The chain links TRBV7-3 to TRBJ2-1, with TRBD2 matching over 13 bases. The germline V gene has CDR1 SGHTA and CDR2 FQGTGA. With V trimmed by 3 bases and J by 6 bases, 2 bases remained unmatched. This CDR3 is 15 amino acids long.

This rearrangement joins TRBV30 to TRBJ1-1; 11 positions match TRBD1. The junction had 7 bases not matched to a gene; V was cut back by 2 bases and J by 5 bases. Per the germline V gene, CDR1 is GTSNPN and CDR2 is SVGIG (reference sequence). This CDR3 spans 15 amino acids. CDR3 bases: TGTGCCTGGAGTCCTTCGGACAGGGGGCGGACTGAAGCTTTCTTT. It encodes CAWSPSDRGRTEAFF.

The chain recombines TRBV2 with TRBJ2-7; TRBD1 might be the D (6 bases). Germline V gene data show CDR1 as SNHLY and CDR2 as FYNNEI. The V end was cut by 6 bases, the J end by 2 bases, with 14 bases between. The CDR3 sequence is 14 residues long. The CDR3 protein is CASSQQGIPYEQYF. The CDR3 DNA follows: TGTGCCAGCAGCCAACAGGGAATTCCCTACGAGCAGTACTTC.

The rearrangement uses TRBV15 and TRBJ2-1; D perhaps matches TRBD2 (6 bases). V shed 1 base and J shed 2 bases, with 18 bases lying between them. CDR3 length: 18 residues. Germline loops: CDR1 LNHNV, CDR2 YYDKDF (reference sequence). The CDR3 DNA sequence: TGTGCCACCAGCAGAGGCGACCCCGTAGCGGCGGCCTACAATGAGCAGTTCTTC. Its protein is CATSRGDPVAAAYNEQFF.

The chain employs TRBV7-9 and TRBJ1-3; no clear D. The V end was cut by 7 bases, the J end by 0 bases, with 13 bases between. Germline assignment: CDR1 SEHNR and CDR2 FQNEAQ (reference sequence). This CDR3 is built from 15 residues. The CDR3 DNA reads TGTGCCAGCACCCTCCTTCAGAGCTCTGGAAACACCATATATTTT. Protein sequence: CASTLLQSSGNTIYF.

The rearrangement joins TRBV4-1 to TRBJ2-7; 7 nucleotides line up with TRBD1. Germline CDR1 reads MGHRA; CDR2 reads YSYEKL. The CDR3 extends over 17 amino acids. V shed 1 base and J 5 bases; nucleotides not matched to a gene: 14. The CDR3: CASSQGEARDRVNEQYF. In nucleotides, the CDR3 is TGCGCCAGCAGCCAAGGGGAAGCGCGCGACAGGGTCAACGAGCAGTACTTC.

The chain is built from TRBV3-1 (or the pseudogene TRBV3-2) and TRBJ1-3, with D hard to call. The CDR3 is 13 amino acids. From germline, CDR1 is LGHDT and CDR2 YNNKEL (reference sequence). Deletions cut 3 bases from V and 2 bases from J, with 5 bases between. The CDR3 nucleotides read TGTGCCAGCAGCCAGGAAACTGGAAACACCATATATTTT. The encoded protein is CASSQETGNTIYF.

CDR3 loop: CASSLGGLAFGFYEQYF. The CDR3 coding sequence is TGTGCCAGCAGCTTAGGGGGCTTGGCGTTCGGGTTTTACGAGCAGTACTTC. V usage is TRBV13 and J usage is TRBJ2-7; D call uncertain. Germline CDR1 PRHDT, CDR2 FYEKMQ (reference sequence). The length of the CDR3 is 17 residues. The V end lost 0 bases, the J end lost 4 bases, and 19 bases lay between the germline ends.